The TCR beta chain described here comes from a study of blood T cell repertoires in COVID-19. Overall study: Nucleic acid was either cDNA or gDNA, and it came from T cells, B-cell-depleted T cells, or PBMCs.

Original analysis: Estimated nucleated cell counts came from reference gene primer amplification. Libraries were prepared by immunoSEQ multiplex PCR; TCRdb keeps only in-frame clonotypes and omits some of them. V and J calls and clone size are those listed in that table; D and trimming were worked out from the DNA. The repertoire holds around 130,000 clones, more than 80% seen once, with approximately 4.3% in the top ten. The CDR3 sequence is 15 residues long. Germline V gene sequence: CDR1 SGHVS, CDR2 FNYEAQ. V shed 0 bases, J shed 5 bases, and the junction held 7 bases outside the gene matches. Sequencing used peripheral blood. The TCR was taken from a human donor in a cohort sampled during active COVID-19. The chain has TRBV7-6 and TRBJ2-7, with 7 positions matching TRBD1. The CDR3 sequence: CASSLAGGAFHEQYV. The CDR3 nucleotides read TGTGCCAGCAGCTTAGCAGGGGGCGCCTTTCACGAGCAGTACGTC.